This T cell receptor (beta chain) was recorded in a study of blood T cell repertoires in COVID-19. Study details: The origin of the acute and convalescent COVID-19 samples was the United States, Italy and Spain. PBMCs, B-cell-depleted T cells, or T cells provided the cDNA or gDNA that made up the material.

Germline lookup yields CDR1 SGHRS and CDR2 YFSETQ. CDR3 size: 14 residues. Losses at the gene ends were 4 bases for V and 2 bases for J; bases not matched to a gene: 3. In the original analysis: Scientists estimated how many nucleated cells there were by amplifying reference gene primers. Here immunoSEQ multiplex PCR was the method, and the copy in TCRdb shows in-frame clones only, minus some. Clonal size and the V and J genes are those of that table, whereas D and trimming came from the DNA. The repertoire holds over 150,000 clones, with 83% as singletons. With respect to this clone: The same CDR3 can be traced to other DNA sequences in this sample.

This chain connects TRBV5-1 to TRBJ2-5; the match to TRBD1 covers 9 bases. The TCR sequence derives from a woman aged 70-85 years who had recovered from COVID-19. Specimen: peripheral blood. CDR3 coding DNA: TGCGCCAGCAGCGCGGGACAGGGTCAAGAGACCCAGTACTTC. It translates to CASSAGQGQETQYF.